The T cell receptor beta chain under discussion was sequenced for a study of early T cells in non-severe SARS-CoV-2 infection (dated by TCRdb to the early 2020s). Background on the whole study: TCR sequencing used bulk RNA from unsorted whole blood, so alpha and beta chains could not be paired.

To note about this clonotype: Its antigen is unknown. Base qualities are not provided; no much larger clone lies one nucleotide away.

The library was produced with 5' RACE. Reads for this sample came from a NextSeq 500. To correct for sequencing error and PCR bias, the TCR library protocol tagged individual cDNA molecules with unique molecular identifiers. TCR alpha and beta chains were both sequenced, and the abundances of alpha and beta sequences in each sample were closely correlated with each other. For the original study's pipeline: Decombinator V4 was used to annotate the V gene, J gene and CDR3 of the TCR sequences. TCRs were defined as expanded if a significant change between any two time points was detected under a Poisson model with p below 0.0001. Abundances of TCRs were expressed as counts per million after normalisation to the total number of TCRs sequenced in each sample. MAIT TCRs were defined by TRAV1-2 paired with TRAJ12, TRAJ20 or TRAJ33, and iNKT TCRs by TRAV10 paired with TRAJ18. VDJdb, accessed 1 November 2021, was searched for CMV, EBV and SARS-CoV-2 annotated TCRs, with TCRs annotated for multiple antigens excluded. TCRdb trimmed the raw reads at Q25, called clones with MiXCR and kept productive beta chains. For every CDR3 protein sequence, its rows merge into one entry that carries the most common genes and DNA. TCRdb's processing, not the study's, gives the V and J calls here. This sample gives 63,000 or so distinct CDR3 sequences in total; about 11% of them show up just once. The top ten hold 5% to 8% of the sample.

A case-control design nested within a healthcare worker cohort in London, UK, was used, with weekly nasopharyngeal swab PCR tests and blood sampling performed. Healthcare workers were enrolled in the week of the UK lockdown, from 23 to 31 March 2020, and were followed every week for up to about 16 weeks. The germline V gene specifies SGDLS as CDR1 and YYNGEE as CDR2. Spanning cysteine to phenylalanine, the CDR3 consists of 12 amino acids. Just the 36-base CDR3 DNA is kept, in frame starting at base 1. The paper as a whole reports these results and caveats: VDJdb matching was skewed toward anti-spike CD8 responses and likely underestimated virus-specific expansions by missing private and CD4 specificities.

The chain couples TRBV9 to TRBJ2-3; TRBD2 is a weak D gene call, 5 bases matching. Sequencing was done on a sample of whole blood. The clonotype originates from an adult who was a healthcare worker with PCR-confirmed SARS-CoV-2 infection or an uninfected control (not recorded which). CDR3 protein: CASGPSTDTQYF. The sequenced DNA: TGTGCAAGCGGACCTAGCACAGATACGCAGTATTTT.